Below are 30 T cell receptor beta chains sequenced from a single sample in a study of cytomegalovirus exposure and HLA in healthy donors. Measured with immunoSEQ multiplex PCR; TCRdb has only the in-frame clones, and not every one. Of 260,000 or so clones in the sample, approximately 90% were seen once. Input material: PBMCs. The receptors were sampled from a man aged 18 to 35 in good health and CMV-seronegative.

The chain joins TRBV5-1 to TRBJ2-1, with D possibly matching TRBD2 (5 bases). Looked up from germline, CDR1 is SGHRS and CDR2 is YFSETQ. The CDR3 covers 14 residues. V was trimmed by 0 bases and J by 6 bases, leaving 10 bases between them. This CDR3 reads CASSLELGINEQFF. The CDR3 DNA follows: TGCGCCAGCAGCTTGGAACTAGGGATCAATGAGCAGTTCTTC. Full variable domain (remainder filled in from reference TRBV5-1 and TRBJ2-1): KAGVTQTPRYLIKTRGQQVTLSCSPISGHRSVSWYQQTPGQGLQFLFEYFSETQRNKGNFPGRFSGRQFSNSRSEMNVSTLELGDSALYLCASSLELGINEQFFGPGTRLTVL.

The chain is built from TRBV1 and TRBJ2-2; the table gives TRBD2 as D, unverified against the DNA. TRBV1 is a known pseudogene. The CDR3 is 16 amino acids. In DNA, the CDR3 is TGCACCAGCACCCTAAAAGGGGTGCGGGGCCCCGGGGAGCTGTTTTTT. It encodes CTSTLKGVRGPGELFF.

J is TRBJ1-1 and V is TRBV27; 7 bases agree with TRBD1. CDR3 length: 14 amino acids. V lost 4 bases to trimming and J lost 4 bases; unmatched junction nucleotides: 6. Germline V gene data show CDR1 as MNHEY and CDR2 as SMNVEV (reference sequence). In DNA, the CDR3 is TGTGCCAGCAGTTGGACACAGGGGAGCACTGAAGCTTTCTTT. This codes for CASSWTQGSTEAFF.

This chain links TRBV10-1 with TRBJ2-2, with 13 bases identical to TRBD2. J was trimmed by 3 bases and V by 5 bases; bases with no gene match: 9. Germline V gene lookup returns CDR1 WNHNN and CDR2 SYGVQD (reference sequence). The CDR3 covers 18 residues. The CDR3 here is CASSSGLAGQADTGELFF. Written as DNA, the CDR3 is TGCGCCAGCAGTTCGGGACTAGCGGGACAAGCGGACACCGGGGAGCTGTTTTTT.

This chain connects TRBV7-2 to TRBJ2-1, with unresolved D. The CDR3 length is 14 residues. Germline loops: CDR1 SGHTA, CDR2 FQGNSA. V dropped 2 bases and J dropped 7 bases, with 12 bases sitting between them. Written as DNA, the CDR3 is TGTGCCAGCAGCTTACAGGTTTCAGATAATGAGCAGTTCTTC. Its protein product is CASSLQVSDNEQFF.

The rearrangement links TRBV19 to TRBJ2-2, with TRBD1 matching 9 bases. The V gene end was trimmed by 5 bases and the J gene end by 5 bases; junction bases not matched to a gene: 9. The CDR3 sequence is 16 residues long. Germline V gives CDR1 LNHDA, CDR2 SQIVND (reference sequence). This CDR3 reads CASSPRGGQGTGELFF. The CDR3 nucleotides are TGTGCCAGTAGTCCCAGAGGAGGACAGGGGACCGGGGAGCTGTTTTTT.

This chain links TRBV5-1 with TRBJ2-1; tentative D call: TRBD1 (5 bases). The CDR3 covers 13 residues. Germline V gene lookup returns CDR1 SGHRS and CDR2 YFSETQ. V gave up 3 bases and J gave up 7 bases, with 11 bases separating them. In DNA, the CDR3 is TGCGCCAGCAGCTCGACGACAGAAAATGAGCAGTTCTTC. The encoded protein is CASSSTTENEQFF.

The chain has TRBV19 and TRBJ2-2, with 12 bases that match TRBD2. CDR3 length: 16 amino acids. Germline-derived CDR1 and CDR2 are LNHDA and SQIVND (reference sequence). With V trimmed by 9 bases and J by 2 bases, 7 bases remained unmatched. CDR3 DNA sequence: TGTGCCAGCTCCGGGACTAGCGGGTCTAACACCGGGGAGCTGTTTTTT. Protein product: CASSGTSGSNTGELFF.

CDR3 loop: CASSPSPGTGNGYTF. Here the CDR3 DNA reads TGTGCCAGCAGTCCGTCACCCGGGACAGGGAATGGCTACACCTTC. The chain is built from TRBV9 and TRBJ1-2, with 9 bases that match TRBD1. Germline CDR1 reads SGDLS; CDR2 reads YYNGEE. The CDR3 spans 15 residues. V lost 5 bases, J lost 6 bases, and 11 bases stayed unmatched.

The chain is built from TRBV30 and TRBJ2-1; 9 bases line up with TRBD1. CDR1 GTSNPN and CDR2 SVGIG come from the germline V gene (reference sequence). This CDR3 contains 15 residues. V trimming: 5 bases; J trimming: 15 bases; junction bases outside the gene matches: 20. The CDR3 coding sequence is TGTGCCTGGTCACACCGGGACAGGGTGACGGGCAAGCTGTTCTTC. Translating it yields CAWSHRDRVTGKLFF. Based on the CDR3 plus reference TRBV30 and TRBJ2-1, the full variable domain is SQTIHQWPATLVQPVGSPLSLECTVEGTSNPNLYWYRQAAGRGLQLLFYSVGIGQISSEVPQNLSASRPQDRQFILSSKKLLLSDSGFYLCAWSHRDRVTGKLFFGPGTRLTVL.

The CDR3 coding sequence is TGTGCCAGCAGTTGGGCGCCAGAGGGCAATGAGCAGTTCTTC. This translates into CASSWAPEGNEQFF. The rearrangement joins TRBV27 to TRBJ2-1, with D possibly matching TRBD2 (5 bases). CDR1 and CDR2 (germline): MNHEY, SMNVEV (reference sequence). The CDR3 is made up of 14 amino acids. V was pared by 4 bases and J by 6 bases, with 13 bases between.

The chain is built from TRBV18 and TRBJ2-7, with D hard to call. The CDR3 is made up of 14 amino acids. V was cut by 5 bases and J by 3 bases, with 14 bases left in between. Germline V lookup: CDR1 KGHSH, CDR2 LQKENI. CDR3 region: CASSYTPPNYEQYF. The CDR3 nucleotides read TGTGCCAGCTCATACACCCCTCCGAACTACGAGCAGTACTTC.

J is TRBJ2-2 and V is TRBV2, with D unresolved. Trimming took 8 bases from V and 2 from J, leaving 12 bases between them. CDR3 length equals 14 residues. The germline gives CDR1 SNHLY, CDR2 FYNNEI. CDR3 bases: TGTGCCAGCCACCGGGTCCCCAACACCGGGGAGCTGTTTTTT. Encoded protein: CASHRVPNTGELFF.

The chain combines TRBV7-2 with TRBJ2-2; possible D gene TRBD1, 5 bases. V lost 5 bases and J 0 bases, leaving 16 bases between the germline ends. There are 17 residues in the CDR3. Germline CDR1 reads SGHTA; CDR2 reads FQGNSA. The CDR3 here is CASSPRNRGANTGELFF. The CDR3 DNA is TGTGCCAGCAGCCCGAGGAATAGGGGCGCGAACACCGGGGAGCTGTTTTTT.

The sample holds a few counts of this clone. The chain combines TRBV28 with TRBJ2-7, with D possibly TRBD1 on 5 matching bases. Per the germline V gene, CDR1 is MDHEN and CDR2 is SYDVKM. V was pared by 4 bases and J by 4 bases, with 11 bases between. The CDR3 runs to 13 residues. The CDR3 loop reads CASSSRVPYEQYF. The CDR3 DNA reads TGTGCCAGCAGTTCCAGGGTACCATACGAGCAGTACTTC.

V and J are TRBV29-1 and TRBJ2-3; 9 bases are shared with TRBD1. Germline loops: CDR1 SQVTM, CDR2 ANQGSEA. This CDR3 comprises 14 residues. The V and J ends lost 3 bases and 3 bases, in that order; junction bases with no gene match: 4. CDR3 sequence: CSVEGTGITDTQYF. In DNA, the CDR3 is TGCAGCGTTGAGGGGACAGGGATAACAGATACGCAGTATTTT.

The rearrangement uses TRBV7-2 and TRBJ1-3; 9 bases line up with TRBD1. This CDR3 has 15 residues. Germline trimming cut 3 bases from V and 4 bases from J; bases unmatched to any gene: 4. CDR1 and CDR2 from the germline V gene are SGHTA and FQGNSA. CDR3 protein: CASSFGTGKGNTIYF. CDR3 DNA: TGTGCCAGCAGCTTCGGGACAGGGAAAGGAAACACCATATATTTT. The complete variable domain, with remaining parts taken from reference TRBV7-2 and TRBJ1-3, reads GAGVSQSPSNKVTEKGKDVELRCDPISGHTALYWYRQSLGQGLEFLIYFQGNSAPDKSGLPSDRFSAERTGGSVSTLTIQRTQQEDSAVYLCASSFGTGKGNTIYFGEGSWLTVV.

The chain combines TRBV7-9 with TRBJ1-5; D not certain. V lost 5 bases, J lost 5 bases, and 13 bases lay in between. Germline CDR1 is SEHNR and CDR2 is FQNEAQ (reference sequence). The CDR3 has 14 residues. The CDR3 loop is CASSLTGSDQPQHF. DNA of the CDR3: TGTGCCAGCAGCCTGACGGGGTCGGATCAGCCCCAGCATTTT.

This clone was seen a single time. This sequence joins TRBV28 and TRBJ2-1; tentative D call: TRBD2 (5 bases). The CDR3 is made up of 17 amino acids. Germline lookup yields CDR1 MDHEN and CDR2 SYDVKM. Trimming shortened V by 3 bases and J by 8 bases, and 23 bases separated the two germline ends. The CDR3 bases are TGTGCCAGCAGTTTGGGAATAGCGTCCCGAATCGAGCATGAGCAGTTCTTC. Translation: CASSLGIASRIEHEQFF.

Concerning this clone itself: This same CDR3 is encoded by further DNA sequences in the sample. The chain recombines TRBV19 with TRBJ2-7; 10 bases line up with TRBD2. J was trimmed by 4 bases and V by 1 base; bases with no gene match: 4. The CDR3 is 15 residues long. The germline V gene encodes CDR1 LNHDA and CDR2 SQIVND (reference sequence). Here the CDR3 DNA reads TGTGCCAGTAGTATAGGGCCTAGCGGGAGTTACGAGCAGTACTTC. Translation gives CASSIGPSGSYEQYF.

CDR3 nucleotide sequence: TGTGCCAGCAGCTCCTCAGGGAGGGCTAATGAAAAACTGTTTTTT. The encoded protein is CASSSSGRANEKLFF. This chain joins TRBV7-9 and TRBJ1-4, with D tentatively TRBD1 (5 bases). The CDR3 length is 15 residues. Germline CDR1 and CDR2: SEHNR and FQNEAQ (reference sequence). V gave up 4 bases and J gave up 3 bases, with 12 bases separating them.

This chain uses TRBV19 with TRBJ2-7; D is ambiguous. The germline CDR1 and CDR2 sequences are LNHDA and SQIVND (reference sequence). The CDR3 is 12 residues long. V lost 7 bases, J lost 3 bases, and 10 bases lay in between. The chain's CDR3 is CASTDSYYEQYF. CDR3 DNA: TGTGCCAGTACCGACTCCTACTACGAGCAGTACTTC.

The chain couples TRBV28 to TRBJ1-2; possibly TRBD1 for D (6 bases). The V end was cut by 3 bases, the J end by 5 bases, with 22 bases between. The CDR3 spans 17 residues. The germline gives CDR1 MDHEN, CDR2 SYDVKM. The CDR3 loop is CASSFLPGADNRYGYTF. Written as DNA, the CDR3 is TGTGCCAGCAGTTTTTTACCAGGGGCGGATAATCGGTATGGCTACACCTTC.

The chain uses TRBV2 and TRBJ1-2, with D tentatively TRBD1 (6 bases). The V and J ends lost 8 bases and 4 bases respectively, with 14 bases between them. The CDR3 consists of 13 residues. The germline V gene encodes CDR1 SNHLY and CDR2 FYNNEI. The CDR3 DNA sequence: TGTGCCAGCTGGGGGCAGGGGCTCTATGGCTACACCTTC. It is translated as CASWGQGLYGYTF.

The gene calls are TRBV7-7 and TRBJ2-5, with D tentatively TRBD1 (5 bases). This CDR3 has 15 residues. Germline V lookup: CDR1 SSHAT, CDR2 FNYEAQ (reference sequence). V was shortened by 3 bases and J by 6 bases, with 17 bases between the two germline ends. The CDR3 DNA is TGTGCCAGCAGCTTCGAACCAGCAGGGTCAAAGACCCAGTACTTC. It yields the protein CASSFEPAGSKTQYF.

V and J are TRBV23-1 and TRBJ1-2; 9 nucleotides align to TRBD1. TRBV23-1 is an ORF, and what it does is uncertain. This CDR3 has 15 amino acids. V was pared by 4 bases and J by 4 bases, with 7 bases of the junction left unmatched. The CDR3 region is CASSLRQGEGYGYTF. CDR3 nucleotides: TGCGCCAGCAGTCTTCGACAGGGGGAGGGCTATGGCTACACCTTC.

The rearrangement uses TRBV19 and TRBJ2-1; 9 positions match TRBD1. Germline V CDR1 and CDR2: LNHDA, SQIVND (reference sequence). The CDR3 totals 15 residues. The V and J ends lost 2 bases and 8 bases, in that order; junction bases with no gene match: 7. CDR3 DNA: TGTGCCAGTAGTATAATCGGACAGGGGTCCGATGAGCAGTTCTTC. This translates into CASSIIGQGSDEQFF.

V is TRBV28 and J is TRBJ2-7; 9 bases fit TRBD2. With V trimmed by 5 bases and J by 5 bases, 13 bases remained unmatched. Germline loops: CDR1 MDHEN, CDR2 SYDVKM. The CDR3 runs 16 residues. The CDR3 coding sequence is TGTGCCAGCAGTCCCCTCCCCCGGCTAGCGGGAAACGAGCAGTACTTC. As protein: CASSPLPRLAGNEQYF.

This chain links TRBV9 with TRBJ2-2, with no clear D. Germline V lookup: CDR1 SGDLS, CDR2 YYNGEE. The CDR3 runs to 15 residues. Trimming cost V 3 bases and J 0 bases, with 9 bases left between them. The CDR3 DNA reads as TGTGCCAGCAGCGCCGAACAGCCGAACACCGGGGAGCTGTTTTTT. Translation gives CASSAEQPNTGELFF.

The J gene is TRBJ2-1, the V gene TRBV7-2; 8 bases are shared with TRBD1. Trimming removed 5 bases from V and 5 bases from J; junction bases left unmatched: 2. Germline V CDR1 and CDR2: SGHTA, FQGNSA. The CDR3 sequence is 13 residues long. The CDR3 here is CASSQDRDNEQFF. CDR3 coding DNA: TGTGCCAGCAGCCAGGACAGGGACAATGAGCAGTTCTTC.